Shown below are 18 T cell receptor beta chains from a single sample sequenced in a study of blood T cell repertoires in COVID-19. Sequencing was performed with immunoSEQ multiplex PCR; in TCRdb, only in-frame clones are kept and a portion is missing. Of 300,000 to 350,000 clones listed, around nine tenths are singletons. Material: PBMCs or T cells enriched from blood (not recorded which). These receptors originate from a woman aged 25 to 39 who had been exposed to COVID-19.

As regards this clone: Other DNA sequences of this sample code for an identical CDR3. The V gene is TRBV3-1 (or the pseudogene TRBV3-2), the J gene TRBJ2-7; 9 bases agree with TRBD2. CDR3 size: 15 residues. CDR1 is LGHDT and CDR2 is YNNKEL in the germline V gene (reference sequence). V was pared by 0 bases and J by 2 bases, with 2 bases of the junction left unmatched. This CDR3 is CASSQELAGAYEQYF. CDR3 coding DNA: TGTGCCAGCAGCCAAGAGTTAGCGGGAGCCTACGAGCAGTACTTC.

The CDR3 sequence is CASSSGLASYEQYF. In nucleotides, the CDR3 is TGTGCCAGCAGTTCGGGACTAGCTTCCTACGAGCAGTACTTC. This chain links TRBV28 with TRBJ2-7; 9 positions agree with TRBD2. Unmatched junction bases numbered 2, after V lost 4 bases and J lost 1 base. The CDR3 sequence is 14 residues long. Germline V lookup: CDR1 MDHEN, CDR2 SYDVKM.

The CDR3 loop reads CASSLAVGLSNQPQHF. DNA of the CDR3: TGTGCCAGCAGCTTAGCGGTGGGCTTGAGCAATCAGCCCCAGCATTTT. This sequence joins TRBV7-8 and TRBJ1-5, with unresolved D. CDR1 and CDR2 from the germline V gene are SGHVS and FQNEAQ. The CDR3 runs 16 residues. Deletions cut 0 bases from V and 1 base from J, with 10 bases between.

This clone has only a few counts. For the CDR3, the DNA is TGTGCCAGCAGCTTCTCCTTAGGGGGGGTAGGCTACAATGAGCAGTTCTTC. This codes for CASSFSLGGVGYNEQFF. The chain has TRBV5-6 and TRBJ2-1, with D maybe TRBD2 (7 bases). The CDR3 contains 17 residues. The germline V gene has CDR1 SGHDT and CDR2 YYEEEE. Trimming removed 2 bases at V and 3 bases at J, with 18 bases between.

The table lists this clone with a few counts. The identical CDR3 is also encoded by other nucleotide sequences in the sample. The gene calls are TRBV25-1 and TRBJ1-2; TRBD1 might be the D (5 bases). The V gene's germline CDR1 is MGHDK and CDR2 SYGVNS. This CDR3 comprises 12 residues. Trimming pared 1 base from V and 8 bases from J, leaving 8 bases between. The CDR3, as DNA: TGTGCCAGCAGTGAATCCCCAGGGGGCTACACCTTC. Residues: CASSESPGGYTF.

The chain has TRBV28 and TRBJ1-5, with 9 bases lining up with TRBD1. CDR1 is MDHEN, CDR2 SYDVKM, per germline. Trimming removed 6 bases from V and 7 bases from J; junction bases left unmatched: 10. This CDR3 contains 15 residues. CDR3 protein: CASSPGTGSGQPQHF. The CDR3 coding sequence is TGTGCCAGCAGCCCAGGGACAGGGTCGGGACAGCCCCAGCATTTT.

V is TRBV7-8 and J is TRBJ2-1; 14 nucleotides align to TRBD2. The CDR3 covers 15 residues. Germline CDR1 and CDR2: SGHVS and FQNEAQ. V was clipped by 5 bases and J by 6 bases; unmatched bases: 3. CDR3 amino acids: CASSLGLAGVNEQFF. In nucleotides, the CDR3 is TGTGCCAGCAGCCTGGGACTAGCGGGAGTCAATGAGCAGTTCTTC.

This clone has only a few counts. This chain joins TRBV18 and TRBJ2-7; 9 positions agree with TRBD1. The ends lost 3 bases at V and 3 bases at J; junction bases unmatched: 6. Germline loops: CDR1 KGHSH, CDR2 LQKENI. The CDR3 has 15 amino acids. The DNA of the CDR3 is TGTGCCAGCTCACCGGGACAGGGCAGGCTCTACGAGCAGTACTTC. It is translated as CASSPGQGRLYEQYF.

CDR3: CASSLGAGGWETQYF. The CDR3 nucleotides are TGTGCCAGCAGCTTAGGGGCAGGGGGCTGGGAGACCCAGTACTTC. This chain connects TRBV7-3 to TRBJ2-5; 8 nucleotides match TRBD1. V gave up 2 bases and J gave up 5 bases; unmatched junction bases: 7. In germline, CDR1 is SGHTA, CDR2 FQGTGA. There are 15 residues in the CDR3.

V usage is TRBV27 and J usage is TRBJ2-7; D is perhaps TRBD2 (5 bases). The V end lost 1 base, the J end lost 3 bases, and 28 bases lay between the germline ends. Germline lookup yields CDR1 MNHEY and CDR2 SMNVEV (reference sequence). The CDR3 has 20 residues. The CDR3 DNA follows: TGTGCCAGCAGTTTATATTTATCACGCACTGGCCCCCAACGGGGCTACGAGCAGTACTTC. Its protein product is CASSLYLSRTGPQRGYEQYF.

CDR3 nucleotide sequence: TGTGCCAGCAGGCCGGGAGACGGCGACACTGAAGCTTTCTTT. Protein: CASRPGDGDTEAFF. The V gene is TRBV6-4, the J gene TRBJ1-1; no definite D call. V dropped 6 bases and J dropped 3 bases, with 14 bases sitting between them. Per germline, CDR1 MRHNA and CDR2 SNTAGT. The CDR3 consists of 14 residues.

The rearrangement joins TRBV20-1 to TRBJ2-1, with 8 bases lining up with TRBD2. CDR1 is DFQATT and CDR2 is SNEGSKA in the germline V gene (reference sequence). After removal of 6 bases from V and 0 bases from J, the junction contained 7 bases not matched to a gene. The CDR3 spans 15 residues. As DNA, the CDR3 is TGCAGTGCCAGTAGCGGGACCCGCTCCTACAATGAGCAGTTCTTC. Amino acids: CSASSGTRSYNEQFF.

The chain employs TRBV7-2 and TRBJ1-1; D is unclear. Trimming left V 3 bases short and J 1 base short, with 9 bases between. The germline V gene encodes CDR1 SGHTA and CDR2 FQGNSA. The CDR3 consists of 14 residues. CDR3 residues: CASSFLSGNTEAFF. DNA of the CDR3: TGTGCCAGCAGCTTCTTATCGGGGAACACTGAAGCTTTCTTT.

V is TRBV7-9 and J is TRBJ2-7, with 12 nucleotides matching TRBD2. V lost 6 bases to trimming and J lost 2 bases; unmatched junction nucleotides: 8. Per germline, CDR1 SEHNR and CDR2 FQNEAQ (reference sequence). The length of the CDR3 is 16 residues. The CDR3 nucleotides are TGTGCCAGCAGTAGGGGACTAGCGGGTACCCCCTACGAGCAGTACTTC. Translation gives CASSRGLAGTPYEQYF.

This clone is a singleton in its sample. This chain joins TRBV7-9 and TRBJ2-5; perhaps TRBD1 as D (5 bases). Trimming cost V 0 bases and J 5 bases, with 16 bases left between them. The CDR3 is 16 residues long. From germline, CDR1 is SEHNR and CDR2 FQNEAQ (reference sequence). The CDR3 nucleotides are TGTGCCAGCAGCTTAGCCCGACAGTTACATATTGAGACCCAGTACTTC. Protein product: CASSLARQLHIETQYF. The complete variable domain, with remaining parts taken from reference TRBV7-9 and TRBJ2-5, reads DTGVSQNPRHKITKRGQNVTFRCDPISEHNRLYWYRQTLGQGPEFLTYFQNEAQLEKSRLLSDRFSAERPKGSFSTLEIQRTEQGDSAMYLCASSLARQLHIETQYFGPGTRLLVL.

This clone appeared once. V gene TRBV10-2 combines with J gene TRBJ1-2, with TRBD1 matching over 9 bases. The CDR3 length is 16 residues. Trimming at V came to 11 bases and at J to 6 bases, leaving 19 bases not matched to a gene. Germline values: CDR1 WSHSY, CDR2 SAAADI. The CDR3 DNA sequence: TGCGCCGCGGGGTCCGGGACAGGGCGGTTTGGGGATGGCTACACCTTC. Its protein product is CAAGSGTGRFGDGYTF.

The chain joins TRBV19 to TRBJ2-5; 8 bases line up with TRBD2. V was pared by 3 bases and J by 0 bases, with 3 bases of the junction left unmatched. CDR3 length equals 15 residues. Germline V CDR1 and CDR2: LNHDA, SQIVND (reference sequence). The CDR3 is CASSMTSAYQETQYF. CDR3 nucleotides: TGTGCCAGTAGTATGACTAGCGCCTACCAAGAGACCCAGTACTTC.

The V and J genes are TRBV9 and TRBJ2-7; 10 nucleotides match TRBD1. The CDR3 is made up of 15 amino acids. J was trimmed by 3 bases and V by 4 bases; bases with no gene match: 7. In germline, CDR1 is SGDLS, CDR2 YYNGEE. DNA of the CDR3: TGTGCCAGCAGCCCAATCGGGACAGGGGACTACGAGCAGTACTTC. It codes for CASSPIGTGDYEQYF.